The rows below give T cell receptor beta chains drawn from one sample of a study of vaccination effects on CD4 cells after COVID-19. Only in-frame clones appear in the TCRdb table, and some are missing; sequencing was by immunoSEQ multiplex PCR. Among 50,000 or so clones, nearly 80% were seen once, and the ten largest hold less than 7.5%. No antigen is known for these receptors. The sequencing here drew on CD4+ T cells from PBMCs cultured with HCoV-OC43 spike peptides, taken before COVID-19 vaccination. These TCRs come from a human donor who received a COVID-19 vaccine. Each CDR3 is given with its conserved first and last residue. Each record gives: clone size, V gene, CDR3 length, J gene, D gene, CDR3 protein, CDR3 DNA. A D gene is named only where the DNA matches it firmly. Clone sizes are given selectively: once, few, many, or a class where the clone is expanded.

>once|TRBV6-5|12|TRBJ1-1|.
CASKYRAPEAFF
TGTGCCAGCAAATACCGGGCCCCGGAAGCTTTCTTT
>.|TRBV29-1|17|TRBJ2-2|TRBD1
CSVTKQDRGRNTGELFF
TGCAGCGTCACCAAACAGGACAGGGGAAGGAACACCGGGGAGCTGTTTTTT
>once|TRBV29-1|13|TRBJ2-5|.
CSVDDGYKETQYF
TGCAGCGTTGACGACGGTTACAAAGAGACCCAGTACTTC
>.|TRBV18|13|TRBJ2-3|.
CASSPGQTDTQYF
TGTGCCAGCTCACCTGGACAGACAGATACGCAGTATTTT
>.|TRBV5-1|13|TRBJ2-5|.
CASSLAGVQTQYF
TGCGCCAGCAGCTTGGCGGGAGTTCAGACCCAGTACTTC
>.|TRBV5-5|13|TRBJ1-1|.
CASSLARRNEAFF
TGTGCCAGCAGCTTGGCCAGACGGAATGAAGCTTTCTTT
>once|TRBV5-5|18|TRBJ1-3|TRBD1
CASSLRNRGIYSGNTIYF
TGTGCCAGCAGCTTGCGGAACAGGGGGATATACTCTGGAAACACCATATATTTT
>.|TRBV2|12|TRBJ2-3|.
CASSSSTDTQYF
TGTGCCAGCTCTAGTAGCACAGATACGCAGTATTTT
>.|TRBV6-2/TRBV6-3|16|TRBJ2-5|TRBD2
CASSFGLAGGQETQYF
TGTGCCAGCAGTTTTGGACTAGCGGGGGGTCAAGAGACCCAGTACTTC
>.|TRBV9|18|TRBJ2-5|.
CASSVATKTSTGQETQYF
TGTGCCAGCAGCGTAGCTACCAAGACCTCGACAGGACAAGAGACCCAGTACTTC
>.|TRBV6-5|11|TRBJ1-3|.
CASTQGNTIYF
TGTGCCAGCACCCAGGGGAACACCATATATTTT
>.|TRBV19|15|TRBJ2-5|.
CASSIGGTLEETQYF
TGTGCCAGTAGTATCGGGGGCACCTTGGAGGAGACCCAGTACTTC
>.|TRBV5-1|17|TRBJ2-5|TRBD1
CASSVRPFRGRQETQYF
TGCGCCAGCAGCGTCCGGCCCTTCAGGGGGCGCCAAGAGACCCAGTACTTC
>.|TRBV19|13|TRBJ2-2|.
CASSSLNTGELFF
TGTGCCAGTAGTAGCTTGAACACCGGGGAGCTGTTTTTT
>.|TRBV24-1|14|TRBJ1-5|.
CATSDRASGQPQHF
TGTGCCACCAGTGATAGGGCCTCCGGGCAGCCCCAGCATTTT
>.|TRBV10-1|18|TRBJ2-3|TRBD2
CASSEGGWGGLPQDTQYF
TGCGCCAGCAGTGAAGGAGGATGGGGGGGATTACCCCAGGATACGCAGTATTTT
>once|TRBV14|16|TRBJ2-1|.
CASSQAWGVLYNEQFF
TGTGCCAGCAGCCAAGCCTGGGGGGTCCTCTACAATGAGCAGTTCTTC
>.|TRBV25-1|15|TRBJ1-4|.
CASSKEGGTDEKLFF
TGTGCCAGCAGTAAAGAGGGGGGGACGGATGAAAAACTGTTTTTT
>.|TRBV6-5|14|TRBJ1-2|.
CASSRGLGSVGYTF
TGTGCCAGCAGTAGGGGACTGGGATCGGTTGGCTACACCTTC
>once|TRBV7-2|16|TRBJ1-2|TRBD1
CASSQTRTGINYGYTF
TGTGCCAGCAGCCAAACTCGGACAGGGATAAACTATGGCTACACCTTC
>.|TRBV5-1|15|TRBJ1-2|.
CASSLVPEPNYGYTF
TGCGCCAGCAGCTTGGTGCCAGAACCGAACTATGGCTACACCTTC
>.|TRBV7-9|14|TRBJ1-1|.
CASSPGGGTTEAFF
TGTGCCAGCAGCCCCGGGGGGGGGACCACTGAAGCTTTCTTT
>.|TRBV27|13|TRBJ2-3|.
CASNLYGTDTQYF
TGTGCCAGCAACCTCTATGGGACAGATACGCAGTATTTT
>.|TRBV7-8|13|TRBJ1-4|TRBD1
CAGRTGGSEKLFF
TGTGCCGGTAGGACAGGGGGCAGTGAAAAACTGTTTTTT
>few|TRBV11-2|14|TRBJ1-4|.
CASSLGQYYEKLFF
TGTGCCAGCAGCTTAGGGCAGTACTATGAAAAACTGTTTTTT
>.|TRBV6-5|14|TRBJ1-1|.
CASSLREAGTEAFF
TGTGCCAGCAGTTTGAGGGAGGCCGGCACTGAAGCTTTCTTT
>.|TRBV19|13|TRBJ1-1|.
CASSIGAKDEAFF
TGTGCCAGTAGTATAGGGGCAAAGGATGAAGCTTTCTTT
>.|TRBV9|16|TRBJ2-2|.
CASSVPLASDTGELFF
TGTGCCAGCAGCGTCCCTCTAGCGTCCGACACCGGGGAGCTGTTTTTT
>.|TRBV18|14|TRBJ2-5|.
CASSPPFQGETQYF
TGTGCCAGCTCACCACCGTTCCAAGGAGAGACCCAGTACTTC
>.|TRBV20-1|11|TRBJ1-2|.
CSTPRSGGYTF
TGCAGTACTCCTCGATCGGGAGGCTACACCTTC
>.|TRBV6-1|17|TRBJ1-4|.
CASSDPGHPTTNEKLFF
TGTGCCAGCAGTGACCCGGGACACCCTACAACTAATGAAAAACTGTTTTTT
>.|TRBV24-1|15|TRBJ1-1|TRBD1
CATSVGDRGTTEAFF
TGTGCCACCAGTGTGGGGGACAGGGGGACCACTGAAGCTTTCTTT
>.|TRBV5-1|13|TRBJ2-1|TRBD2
CASSWRTSGEQFF
TGCGCCAGCAGCTGGAGGACTAGCGGGGAGCAGTTCTTC
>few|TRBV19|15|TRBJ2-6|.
CASSVLQAGANVLTF
TGTGCCAGTAGTGTGTTACAGGCGGGGGCCAACGTCCTGACTTTC
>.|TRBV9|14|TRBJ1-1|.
CASSAQVGGTEAFF
TGTGCCAGCAGCGCCCAAGTAGGGGGGACTGAAGCTTTCTTT
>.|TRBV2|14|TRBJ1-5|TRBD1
CASRGDRPNQPQHF
TGTGCCAGCAGGGGGGACAGACCCAATCAGCCCCAGCATTTT
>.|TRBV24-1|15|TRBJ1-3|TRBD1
CATSGTGGEGNTIYF
TGTGCCACCAGTGGGACAGGGGGCGAAGGAAACACCATATATTTT
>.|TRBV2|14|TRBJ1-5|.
CASSDRGYNQPQHF
TGTGCCAGCAGTGATAGGGGTTACAATCAGCCCCAGCATTTT
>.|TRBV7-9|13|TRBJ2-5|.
CASSFRGSETQYF
TGTGCCAGCAGCTTTCGGGGGTCCGAGACCCAGTACTTC
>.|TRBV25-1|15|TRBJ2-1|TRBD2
CASTDRGGTYSEQFF
TGTGCCAGCACGGATCGGGGGGGTACCTACAGTGAGCAGTTCTTC
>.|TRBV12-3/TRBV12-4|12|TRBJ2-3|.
CASSMVSDTQYF
TGTGCCAGCAGTATGGTATCGGATACGCAGTATTTT
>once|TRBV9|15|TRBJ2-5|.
CASSVVQGAGETQYF
TGTGCCAGCAGCGTAGTTCAGGGAGCTGGAGAGACCCAGTACTTC
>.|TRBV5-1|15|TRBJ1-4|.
CASSLAGGLDEKLFF
TGCGCCAGCAGCTTGGCGGGGGGGCTGGATGAAAAACTGTTTTTT
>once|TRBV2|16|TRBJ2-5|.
CASSERSANNGKTQYF
TGTGCCAGCAGTGAAAGGTCCGCTAACAACGGGAAGACCCAGTACTTC